This TCR beta chain emerged from a study of blood T cell repertoires in COVID-19 (dated by TCRdb to 2020 to 2022). Study-level background: The collaborator samples originated in the United States, Italy and Spain and spanned the acute and convalescent phases of COVID-19. The prospective study material was composed of cDNA or gDNA derived from T cells, B-cell-depleted T cells, or PBMCs. Deeply sampled blood TCRbeta repertoires from subjects exposed to, actively infected with, or recovered from COVID-19 were included in the dataset. The repertoires were released in a freely available public database meant as a resource for research on the immune response to SARS-CoV-2. The samples were drawn from two sources: the first 160 participants of the ongoing ImmuneRACE study, and 1,000 to 1,500 subjects contributed by 6 global collaborators. Sample metadata almost always included a de-identified subject ID, COVID-19 status, age in years and sex. Where available, HLA class I and class II types were obtained from metadata supplied by the sample provider rather than from assay-based typing. General conclusions and limits of the study: The amount of clinical and demographic metadata varied by source and participant and was provided uncurated.

TCRbeta CDR3 regions were amplified from genomic DNA using the immunoSEQ Assay, a bias-controlled multiplex PCR. On the study's bioinformatics: The number of nucleated cells in each sample was estimated from the amplification of reference gene primers within the assay. To quantify the absolute abundance of each unique TCRbeta CDR3 rearrangement, sequence reads were collapsed and filtered. For each sample, productive Simpson clonality was calculated by taking the square root of Simpson's diversity index across productive rearrangements. TCRdb limited this immuneACCESS table to in-frame rearrangements with V and J called. A share of clones is missing; checked studies link under half to unresolved V genes, and the rest is unexplained. Clone size and V and J calls were adopted from that table, with D and trimming inferred from the DNA. In this sample the table shows approximately 350,000 clones, about 90% of which occur a single time. Together, the top ten hold less than 3.5% of the sample.

One collaborating source in Seattle enrolled patients while the patients were actively infected and followed the patients over time throughout the course of disease. Collaborating institutions collected whole blood in K2EDTA tubes following their own protocols. Collaborator samples were shipped for TCRbeta analysis as frozen whole blood, isolated PBMCs, or DNA extracted from either sample type. Its CDR3 holds 16 amino acids, cysteine through phenylalanine. Only the CDR3 portion is preserved as DNA: 48 bases, with reading frame beginning at the first base. Trimming removed 0 bases from V and 0 bases from J; the gene matches leave 4 bases unexplained. The germline V gene sets CDR1 to SGHRS and CDR2 to YFSETQ. About this clone itself: The target of this receptor is not known. No base qualities exist here, and no much larger clone lies one base off it.

The receptor was isolated from a woman younger than 45 with COVID-19, enrolled during active disease. The rearrangement combines TRBV5-1 with TRBJ2-5, with 8 junctional bases fitting TRBD2. Sequenced input: peripheral blood. The CDR3 amino acid sequence is: CASSLGRGGNQETQYF. The nucleotides read TGCGCCAGCAGCTTGGGACGGGGGGGTAACCAAGAGACCCAGTACTTC. Reference TRBV5-1 and TRBJ2-5 genes cover what lies past the CDR3, so the full variable domain is KAGVTQTPRYLIKTRGQQVTLSCSPISGHRSVSWYQQTPGQGLQFLFEYFSETQRNKGNFPGRFSGRQFSNSRSEMNVSTLELGDSALYLCASSLGRGGNQETQYFGPGTRLLVL.